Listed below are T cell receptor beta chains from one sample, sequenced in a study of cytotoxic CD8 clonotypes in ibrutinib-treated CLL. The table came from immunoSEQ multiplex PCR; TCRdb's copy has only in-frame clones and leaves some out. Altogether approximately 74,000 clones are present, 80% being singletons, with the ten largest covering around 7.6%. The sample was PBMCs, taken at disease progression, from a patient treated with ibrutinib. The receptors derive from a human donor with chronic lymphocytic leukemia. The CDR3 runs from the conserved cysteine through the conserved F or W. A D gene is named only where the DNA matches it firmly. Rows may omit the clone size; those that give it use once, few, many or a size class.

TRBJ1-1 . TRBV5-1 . CASSLPPGAFF TGCGCCAGCAGCTTGCCCCCCGGAGCTTTCTTT
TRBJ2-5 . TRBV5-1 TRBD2 CASSTGLAGGYQETQYF TGCGCCAGCAGCACGGGGCTAGCGGGAGGGTACCAAGAGACCCAGTACTTC
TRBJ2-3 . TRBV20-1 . CRGANTDTQYF TGCAGGGGGGCTAACACAGATACGCAGTATTTT
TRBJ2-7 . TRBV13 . CASSLLRGSTDEQYF TGTGCCAGCAGCCTTCTTAGGGGGAGTACCGACGAGCAGTACTTC
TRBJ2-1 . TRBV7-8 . CASSILATMYNEQFF TGTGCCAGCAGCATTCTAGCCACAATGTACAATGAGCAGTTCTTC
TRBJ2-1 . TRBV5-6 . CASSYADSYSYNEQFF TGTGCCAGCAGCTATGCGGACAGTTACTCCTACAATGAGCAGTTCTTC
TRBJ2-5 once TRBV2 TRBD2 CASITFTSGRAYETQYF TGTGCCAGCATTACTTTCACTAGCGGGAGGGCCTATGAGACCCAGTACTTC
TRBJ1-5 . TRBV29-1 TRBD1 CSVTTGIGNQPQHF TGCAGCGTCACGACAGGGATAGGCAATCAGCCCCAGCATTTT
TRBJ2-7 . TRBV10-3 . CAISLRVVESYEQYF TGTGCCATCAGCCTCAGGGTAGTGGAGTCCTACGAGCAGTACTTC
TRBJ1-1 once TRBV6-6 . CASRTGGPEAFF TGTGCCAGCAGGACAGGTGGTCCTGAAGCTTTCTTT
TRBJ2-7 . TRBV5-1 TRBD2 CASSPGTSGPYEQYF TGCGCCAGCAGCCCAGGGACTAGCGGACCCTACGAGCAGTACTTC
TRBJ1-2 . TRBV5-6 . CASSLAAMTPTFFYGYTF TGTGCCAGCAGCTTGGCCGCGATGACACCAACGTTTTTTTATGGCTACACCTTC
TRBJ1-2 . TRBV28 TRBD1 CAVQQGGYGYTF TGTGCCGTCCAACAGGGGGGCTATGGCTACACCTTC
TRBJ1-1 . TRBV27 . CASSLSPTRWATEAFF TGTGCCAGCAGTTTAAGCCCTACACGTTGGGCCACTGAAGCTTTCTTT
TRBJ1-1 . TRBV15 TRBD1 CATSTQTGTHTEAFF TGTGCCACCAGCACCCAGACAGGGACGCACACTGAAGCTTTCTTT
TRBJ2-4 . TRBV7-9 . CASSRFGTLKNIQYF TGTGCCAGCAGCCGATTCGGGACACTTAAAAACATTCAGTACTTC
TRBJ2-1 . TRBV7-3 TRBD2 CASSLRGSYNEQFF TGTGCCAGCAGCTTACGCGGGAGTTACAATGAGCAGTTCTTC